The TCR beta chain under discussion was sequenced for a study of OX40 agonist ivuxolimab in advanced cancers. Broader study findings: CD8+ T cells averaged more expanded clones than CD4+.

Generated by immunoSEQ multiplex PCR, the TCRdb table keeps only in-frame clones and is missing some. The data show more than 20,000 clones, with nearly 85% seen just once and roughly 20% held by the top ten. As to this clone: Its target is unknown.

The clonotype originates from an adult with an advanced solid tumor such as melanoma, head and neck, liver or kidney cancer. The sample in question was CD4+ or CD8+ T cells sorted from blood, obtained in a trial of the OX40 agonist ivuxolimab.

CDR3 sequence (DNA): TGTGCCAGCAGCTTTGGACAGGTTAGCAATCAGCCCCAGCATTTT. Translated: CASSFGQVSNQPQHF. This sequence joins TRBV5-6 and TRBJ1-5, with TRBD1 identical over 7 bases. The germline V gene has CDR1 SGHDT and CDR2 YYEEEE. The CDR3 is made up of 15 amino acids. Trimming cost V 2 bases and J 0 bases; bases outside gene matches: 2. The full variable domain, its missing parts supplied by reference TRBV5-6 and TRBJ1-5, is DAGVTQSPTHLIKTRGQQVTLRCSPKSGHDTVSWYQQALGQGPQFIFQYYEEEERQRGNFPDRFSGHQFPNYSSELNVNALLLGDSALYLCASSFGQVSNQPQHFGDGTRLSIL.